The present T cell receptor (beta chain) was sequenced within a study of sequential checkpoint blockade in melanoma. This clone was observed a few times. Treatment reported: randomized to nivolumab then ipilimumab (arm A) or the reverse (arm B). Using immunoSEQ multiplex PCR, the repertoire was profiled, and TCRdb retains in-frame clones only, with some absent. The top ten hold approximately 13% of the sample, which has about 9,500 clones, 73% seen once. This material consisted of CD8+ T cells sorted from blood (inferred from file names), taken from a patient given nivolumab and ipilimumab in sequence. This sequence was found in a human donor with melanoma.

The CDR3 is CASSAGTSGDSYEQYF. CDR3 nucleotides: TGTGCCAGCAGTGCCGGGACTAGCGGGGATTCCTACGAGCAGTACTTC. The genes are TRBV6-1 and TRBJ2-7, with 13 bases that match TRBD2. After removal of 4 bases from V and 1 base from J, the junction contained 4 bases not matched to a gene. Germline loops: CDR1 MNHNS, CDR2 SASEGT. CDR3 length equals 16 residues.